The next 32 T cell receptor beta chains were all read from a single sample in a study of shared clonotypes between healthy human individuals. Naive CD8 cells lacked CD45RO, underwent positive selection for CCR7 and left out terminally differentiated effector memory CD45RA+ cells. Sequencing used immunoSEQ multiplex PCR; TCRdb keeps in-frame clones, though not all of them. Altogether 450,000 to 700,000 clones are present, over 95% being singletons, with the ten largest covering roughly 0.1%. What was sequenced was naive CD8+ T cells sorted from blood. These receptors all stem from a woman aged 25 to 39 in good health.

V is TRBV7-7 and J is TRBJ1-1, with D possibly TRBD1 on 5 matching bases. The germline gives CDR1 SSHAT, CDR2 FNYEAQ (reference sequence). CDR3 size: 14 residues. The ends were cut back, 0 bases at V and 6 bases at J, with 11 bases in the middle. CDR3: CASSLAKMGPEAFF. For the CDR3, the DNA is TGTGCCAGCAGCTTAGCGAAGATGGGACCTGAAGCTTTCTTT.

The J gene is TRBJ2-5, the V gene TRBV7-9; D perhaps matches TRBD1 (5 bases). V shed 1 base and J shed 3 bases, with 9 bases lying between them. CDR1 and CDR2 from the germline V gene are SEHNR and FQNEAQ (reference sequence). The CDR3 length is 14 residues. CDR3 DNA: TGTGCCAGCAGCTTAGTTGAGACAGAAGAGACCCAGTACTTC. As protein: CASSLVETEETQYF.

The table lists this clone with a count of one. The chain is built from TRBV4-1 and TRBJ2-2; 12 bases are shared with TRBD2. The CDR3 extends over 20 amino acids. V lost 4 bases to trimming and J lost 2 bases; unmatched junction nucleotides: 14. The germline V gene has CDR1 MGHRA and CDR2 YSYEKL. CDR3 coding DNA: TGCGCCAGCAGCCGGCGACTAGCGGGAGAGGTTGTTGTTAACACCGGGGAGCTGTTTTTT. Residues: CASSRRLAGEVVVNTGELFF.

The CDR3 spells CASSPGGRTDTQYF. The DNA of the CDR3 is TGTGCCAGCAGCCCGGGAGGGAGGACAGATACGCAGTATTTT. The chain employs TRBV6-5 and TRBJ2-3; 8 bases align to TRBD2. CDR1 and CDR2 from the germline V gene are MNHEY and SVGAGI. This CDR3 spans 14 amino acids. With V trimmed by 6 bases and J by 3 bases, 5 bases remained unmatched.

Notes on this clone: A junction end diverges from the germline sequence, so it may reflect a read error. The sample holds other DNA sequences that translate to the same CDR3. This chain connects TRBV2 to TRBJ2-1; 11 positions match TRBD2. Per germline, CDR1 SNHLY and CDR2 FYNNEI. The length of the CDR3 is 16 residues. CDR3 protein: CASSEALAGGTNEQFF. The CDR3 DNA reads TGTGCCAGTAGTGAGGCCCTAGCGGGAGGTACCAATGAGCAGTTCTTC.

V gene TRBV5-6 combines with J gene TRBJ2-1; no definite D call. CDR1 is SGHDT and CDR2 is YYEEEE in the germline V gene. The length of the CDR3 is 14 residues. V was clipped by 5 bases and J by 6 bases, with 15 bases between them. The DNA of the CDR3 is TGTGCCAGCAGTTTTGGACGGCCCCCCAATGAGCAGTTCTTC. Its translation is CASSFGRPPNEQFF.

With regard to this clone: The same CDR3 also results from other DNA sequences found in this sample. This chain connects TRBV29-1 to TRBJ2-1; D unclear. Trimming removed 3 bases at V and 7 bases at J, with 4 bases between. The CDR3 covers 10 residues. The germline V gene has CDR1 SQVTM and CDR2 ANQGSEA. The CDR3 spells CSVEGNEQFF. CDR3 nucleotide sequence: TGCAGCGTTGAGGGTAATGAGCAGTTCTTC.

The CDR3 protein is CASSGGRHEQYF. CDR3 DNA sequence: TGTGCCAGCAGTGGGGGTAGGCACGAGCAGTACTTC. The chain has TRBV2 and TRBJ2-7; unclear D gene. The CDR3 totals 12 residues. V lost 4 bases, J lost 5 bases, and 9 bases lay in between. CDR1 and CDR2 from the germline V gene are SNHLY and FYNNEI. Combining the CDR3 with reference TRBV2 and TRBJ2-7 gives the whole variable domain EPEVTQTPSHQVTQMGQEVILRCVPISNHLYFYWYRQILGQKVEFLVSFYNNEISEKSEIFDDQFSVERPDGSNFTLKIRSTKLEDSAMYFCASSGGRHEQYFGPGTRLTVT.

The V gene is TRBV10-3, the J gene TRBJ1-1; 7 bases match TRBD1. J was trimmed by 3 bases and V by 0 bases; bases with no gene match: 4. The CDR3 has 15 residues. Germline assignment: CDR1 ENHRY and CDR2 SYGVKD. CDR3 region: CAISESRGLDTEAFF. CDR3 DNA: TGTGCCATCAGTGAGTCGAGGGGGCTTGACACTGAAGCTTTCTTT.

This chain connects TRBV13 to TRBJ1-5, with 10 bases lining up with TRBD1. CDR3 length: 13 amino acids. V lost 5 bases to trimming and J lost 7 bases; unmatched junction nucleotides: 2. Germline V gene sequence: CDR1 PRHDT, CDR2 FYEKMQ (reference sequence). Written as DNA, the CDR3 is TGTGCCAGCAGCGAGGGACAGGGGCAGCCCCAGCATTTT. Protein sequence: CASSEGQGQPQHF. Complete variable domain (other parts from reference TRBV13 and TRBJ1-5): AAGVIQSPRHLIKEKRETATLKCYPIPRHDTVYWYQQGPGQDPQFLISFYEKMQSDKGSIPDRFSAQQFSDYHSELNMSSLELGDSALYFCASSEGQGQPQHFGDGTRLSIL.

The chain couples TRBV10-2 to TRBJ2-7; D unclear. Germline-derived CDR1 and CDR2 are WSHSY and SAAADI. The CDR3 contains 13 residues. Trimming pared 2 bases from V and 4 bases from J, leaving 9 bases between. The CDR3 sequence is CASSEREVYEQYF. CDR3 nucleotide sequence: TGCGCCAGCAGTGAGAGAGAAGTTTACGAGCAGTACTTC.

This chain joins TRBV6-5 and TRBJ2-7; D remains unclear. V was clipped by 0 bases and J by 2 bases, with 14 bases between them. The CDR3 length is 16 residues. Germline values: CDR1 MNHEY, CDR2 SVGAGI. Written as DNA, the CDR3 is TGTGCCAGCAGTTACTCGTTAGGGTCTCGGACCTACGAGCAGTACTTC. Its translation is CASSYSLGSRTYEQYF.

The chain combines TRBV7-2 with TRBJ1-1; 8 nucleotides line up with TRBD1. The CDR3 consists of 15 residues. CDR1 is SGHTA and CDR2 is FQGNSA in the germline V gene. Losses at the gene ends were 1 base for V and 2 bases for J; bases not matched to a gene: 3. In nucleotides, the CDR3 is TGTGCCAGCAGCTTAGGACAGGGGCTAAACACTGAAGCTTTCTTT. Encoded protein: CASSLGQGLNTEAFF.

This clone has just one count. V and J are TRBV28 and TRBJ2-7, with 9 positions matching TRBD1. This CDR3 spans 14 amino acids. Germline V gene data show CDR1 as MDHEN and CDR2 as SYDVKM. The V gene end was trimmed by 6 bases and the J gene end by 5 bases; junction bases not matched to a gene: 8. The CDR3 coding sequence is TGTGCCAGCAGGCCCTCCGGGACAGGGAACGAGCAGTACTTC. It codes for CASRPSGTGNEQYF.

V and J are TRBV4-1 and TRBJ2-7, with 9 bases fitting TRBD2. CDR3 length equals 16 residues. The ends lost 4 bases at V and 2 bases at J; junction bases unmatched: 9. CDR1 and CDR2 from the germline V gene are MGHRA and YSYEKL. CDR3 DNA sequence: TGCGCCAGCAGCCTTTCGAAAGGCGGGAGGGCCTACGAGCAGTACTTC. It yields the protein CASSLSKGGRAYEQYF.

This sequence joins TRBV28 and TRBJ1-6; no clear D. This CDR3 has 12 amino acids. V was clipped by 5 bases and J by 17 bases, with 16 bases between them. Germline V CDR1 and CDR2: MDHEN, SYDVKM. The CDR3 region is CASSVPGSLFHF. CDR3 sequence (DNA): TGTGCCAGCAGTGTCCCCGGGAGCCTATTCCACTTT.

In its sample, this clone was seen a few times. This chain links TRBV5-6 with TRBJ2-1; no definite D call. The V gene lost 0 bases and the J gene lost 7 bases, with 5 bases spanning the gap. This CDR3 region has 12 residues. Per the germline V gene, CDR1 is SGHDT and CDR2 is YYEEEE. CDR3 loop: CASSLEGNEQFF. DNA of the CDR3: TGTGCCAGCAGCTTGGAAGGGAATGAGCAGTTCTTC.

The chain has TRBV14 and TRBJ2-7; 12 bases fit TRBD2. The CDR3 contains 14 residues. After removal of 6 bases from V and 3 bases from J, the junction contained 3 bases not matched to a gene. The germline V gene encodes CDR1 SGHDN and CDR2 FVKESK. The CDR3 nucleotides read TGTGCCAGCAGGCCTAGCGGGAGGGGCTACGAGCAGTACTTC. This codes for CASRPSGRGYEQYF.

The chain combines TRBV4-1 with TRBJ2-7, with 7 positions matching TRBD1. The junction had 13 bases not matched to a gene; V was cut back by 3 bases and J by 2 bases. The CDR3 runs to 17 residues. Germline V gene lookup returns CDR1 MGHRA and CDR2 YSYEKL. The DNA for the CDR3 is TGCGCCAGCAGCCATGGGTATTCTTGGGACAGCACCTACGAGCAGTACTTC. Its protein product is CASSHGYSWDSTYEQYF.

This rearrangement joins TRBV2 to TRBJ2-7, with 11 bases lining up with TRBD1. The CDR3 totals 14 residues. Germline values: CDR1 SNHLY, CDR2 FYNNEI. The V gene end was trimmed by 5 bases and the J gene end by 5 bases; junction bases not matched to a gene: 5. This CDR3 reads CASSSRDRGNEQYF. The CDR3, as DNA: TGTGCCAGCAGTTCCCGGGACAGGGGGAACGAGCAGTACTTC.

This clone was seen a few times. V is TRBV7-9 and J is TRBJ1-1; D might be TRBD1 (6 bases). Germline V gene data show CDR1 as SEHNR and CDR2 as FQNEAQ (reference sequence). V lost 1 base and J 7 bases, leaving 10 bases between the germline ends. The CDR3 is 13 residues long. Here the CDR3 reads CASSLDRTDEAFF. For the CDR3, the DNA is TGTGCCAGCAGCTTAGATAGGACAGATGAAGCTTTCTTT.

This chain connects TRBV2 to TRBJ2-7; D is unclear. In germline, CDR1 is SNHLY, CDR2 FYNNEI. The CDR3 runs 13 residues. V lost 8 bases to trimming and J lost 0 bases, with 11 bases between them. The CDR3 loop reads CASLSKPSYEQYF. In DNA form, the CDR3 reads TGTGCCAGCTTAAGCAAACCCTCCTACGAGCAGTACTTC.

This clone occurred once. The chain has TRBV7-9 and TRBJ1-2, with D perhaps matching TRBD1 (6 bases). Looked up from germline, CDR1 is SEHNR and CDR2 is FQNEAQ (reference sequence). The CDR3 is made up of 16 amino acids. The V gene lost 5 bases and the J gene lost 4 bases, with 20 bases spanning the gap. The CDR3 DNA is TGTGCCAGCAGCCCCCCATTCCCGACAGGACGCTATGGCTACACCTTC. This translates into CASSPPFPTGRYGYTF.

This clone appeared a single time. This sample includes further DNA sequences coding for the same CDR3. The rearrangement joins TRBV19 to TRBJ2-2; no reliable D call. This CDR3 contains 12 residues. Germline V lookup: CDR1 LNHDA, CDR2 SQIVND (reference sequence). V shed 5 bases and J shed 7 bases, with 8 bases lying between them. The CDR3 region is CASSLGRGELFF. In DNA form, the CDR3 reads TGTGCCAGTAGTCTGGGCCGCGGGGAGCTGTTTTTT. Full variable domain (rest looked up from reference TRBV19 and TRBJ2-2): DGGITQSPKYLFRKEGQNVTLSCEQNLNHDAMYWYRQDPGQGLRLIYYSQIVNDFQKGDIAEGYSVSREKKESFPLTVTSAQKNPTAFYLCASSLGRGELFFGEGSRLTVL.

CDR3 residues: CASSLEGIQGLNTEAFF. The CDR3 region has the DNA TGCGCCAGCAGCTTGGAGGGGATACAGGGCTTGAACACTGAAGCTTTCTTT. This rearrangement joins TRBV5-1 to TRBJ1-1; D might be TRBD1 (6 bases). V lost 0 bases and J 0 bases, leaving 15 bases between the germline ends. The CDR3 loop spans 17 amino acids. CDR1 SGHRS and CDR2 YFSETQ come from the germline V gene.

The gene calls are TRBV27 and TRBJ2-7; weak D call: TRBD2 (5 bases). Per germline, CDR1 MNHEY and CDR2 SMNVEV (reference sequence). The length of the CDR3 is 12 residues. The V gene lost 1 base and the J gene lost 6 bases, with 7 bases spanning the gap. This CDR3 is CASSLLGSEQYF. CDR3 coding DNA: TGTGCCAGCAGTTTATTAGGGAGCGAGCAGTACTTC.

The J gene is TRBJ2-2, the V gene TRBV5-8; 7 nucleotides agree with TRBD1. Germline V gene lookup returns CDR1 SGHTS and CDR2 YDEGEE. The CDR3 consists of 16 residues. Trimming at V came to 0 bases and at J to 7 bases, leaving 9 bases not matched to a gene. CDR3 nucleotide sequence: TGTGCCAGCAGCTTGGCCGCGCGACAGGGAAACGGGGAGCTGTTTTTT. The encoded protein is CASSLAARQGNGELFF.

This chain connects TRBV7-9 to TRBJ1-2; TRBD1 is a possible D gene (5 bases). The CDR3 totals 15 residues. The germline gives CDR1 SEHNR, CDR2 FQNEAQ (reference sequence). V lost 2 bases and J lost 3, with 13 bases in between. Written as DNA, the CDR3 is TGTGCCAGCAGCTTAATTATGTCAGGGCACTATGGCTACACCTTC. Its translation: CASSLIMSGHYGYTF.

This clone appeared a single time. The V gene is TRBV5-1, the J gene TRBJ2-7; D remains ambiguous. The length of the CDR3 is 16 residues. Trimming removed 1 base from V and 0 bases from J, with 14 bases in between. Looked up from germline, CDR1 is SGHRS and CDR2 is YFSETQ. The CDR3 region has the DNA TGCGCCAGCAGCTTGAATGCACAGTCAAACTCCTACGAGCAGTACTTC. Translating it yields CASSLNAQSNSYEQYF.

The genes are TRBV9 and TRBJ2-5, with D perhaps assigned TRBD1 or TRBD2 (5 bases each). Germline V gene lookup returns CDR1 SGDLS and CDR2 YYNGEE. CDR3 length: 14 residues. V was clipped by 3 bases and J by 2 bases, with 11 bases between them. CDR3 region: CASSAWDGQETQYF. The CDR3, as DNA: TGTGCCAGCAGCGCCTGGGACGGACAAGAGACCCAGTACTTC.

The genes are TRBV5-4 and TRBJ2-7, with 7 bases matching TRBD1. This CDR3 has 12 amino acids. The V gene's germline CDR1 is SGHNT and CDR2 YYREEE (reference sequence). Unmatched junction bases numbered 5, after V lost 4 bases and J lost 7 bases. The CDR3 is CASSQTGWEQYF. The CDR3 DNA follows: TGTGCCAGCAGCCAGACAGGGTGGGAGCAGTACTTC.

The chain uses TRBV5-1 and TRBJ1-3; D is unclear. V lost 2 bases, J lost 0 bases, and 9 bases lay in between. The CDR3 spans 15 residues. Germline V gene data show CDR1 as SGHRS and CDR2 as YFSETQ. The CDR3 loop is CASSFGQSSGNTIYF. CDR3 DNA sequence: TGCGCCAGCAGCTTCGGCCAGTCCTCTGGAAACACCATATATTTT.